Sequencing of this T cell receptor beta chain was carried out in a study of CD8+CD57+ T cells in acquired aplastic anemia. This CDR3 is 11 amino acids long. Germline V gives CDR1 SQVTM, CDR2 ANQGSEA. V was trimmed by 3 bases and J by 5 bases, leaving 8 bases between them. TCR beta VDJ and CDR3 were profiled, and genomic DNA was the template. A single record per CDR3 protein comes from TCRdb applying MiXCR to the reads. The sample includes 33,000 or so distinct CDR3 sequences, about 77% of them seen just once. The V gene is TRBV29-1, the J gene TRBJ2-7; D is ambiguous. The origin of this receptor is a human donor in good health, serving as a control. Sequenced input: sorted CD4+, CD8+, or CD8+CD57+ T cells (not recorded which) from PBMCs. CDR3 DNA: TGCAGCGTTGACACGGGCCACGAGCAGTACTTC. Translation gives CSVDTGHEQYF.